These 8 T cell receptor beta chains share one sample of origin, sequenced in a study of radiotherapy plus CTLA-4 blockade in lung cancer. Generated by immunoSEQ multiplex PCR, the TCRdb table keeps only in-frame clones and is missing some. The sample includes 85,000 to 95,000 clones, roughly 80% of them seen just once. Sequencing was performed on peripheral blood, taken from a patient treated with radiotherapy plus ipilimumab. All receptors derive from a human donor with non-small cell lung cancer that progressed on radiotherapy plus ipilimumab.

The rearrangement links TRBV14 to TRBJ1-2; unclear D gene. V lost 4 bases to trimming and J lost 2 bases, with 8 bases between them. The V gene's germline CDR1 is SGHDN and CDR2 FVKESK. The CDR3 is 13 amino acids. This CDR3 is CASSPSLNYGYTF. The CDR3 DNA sequence: TGTGCCAGCAGCCCGAGTTTGAACTATGGCTACACCTTC.

The CDR3: CASSSDGNSPLHF. The CDR3 DNA reads as TGCGCCAGCAGCTCGGACGGCAATTCACCCCTCCACTTT. The chain links TRBV5-1 to TRBJ1-6; D is uncertain. Trimming stripped 3 bases from V and 7 bases from J, with 8 bases between. CDR1 and CDR2 (germline): SGHRS, YFSETQ. This CDR3 contains 13 residues.

J is TRBJ2-5 and V is TRBV6-1; D is possibly TRBD2 (7 bases). Germline loops: CDR1 MNHNS, CDR2 SASEGT. The CDR3 runs 15 residues. Trimming pared 2 bases from V and 5 bases from J, leaving 15 bases between. The CDR3 region has the DNA TGTGCCAGCAGTGAAAGTTCGGGGGGCGGTGAGACCCAGTACTTC. The encoded protein is CASSESSGGGETQYF.

Only a few counts were recorded for this clone. This rearrangement joins TRBV6-1 to TRBJ2-3, with TRBD1 identical over 7 bases. V was clipped by 2 bases and J by 3 bases; unmatched bases: 8. In germline, CDR1 is MNHNS, CDR2 SASEGT. The CDR3 has 16 residues. The CDR3: CASSENRGQRTDTQYF. The CDR3, as DNA: TGTGCCAGCAGTGAAAACAGGGGCCAAAGGACAGATACGCAGTATTTT.

The chain carries TRBV30 and TRBJ1-5; D is unresolved. There are 15 residues in the CDR3. V was cut by 0 bases and J by 3 bases, with 12 bases left in between. CDR1 and CDR2 from the germline V gene are GTSNPN and SVGIG (reference sequence). The CDR3 loop is CAWSVQRRNNQPQHF. DNA of the CDR3: TGTGCCTGGAGTGTTCAGCGGAGAAACAATCAGCCCCAGCATTTT.

Worth noting for this clone: Other DNA sequences in this sample translate to the same CDR3. This rearrangement joins TRBV9 to TRBJ2-3; 8 bases align to TRBD2. Trimming took 3 bases from V and 2 from J; bases not matched to a gene: 2. Germline loops: CDR1 SGDLS, CDR2 YYNGEE. The CDR3 spans 14 residues. The CDR3 reads CASSGREDTDTQYF. The CDR3 DNA follows: TGTGCCAGCAGCGGGCGGGAGGACACAGATACGCAGTATTTT.

The chain couples TRBV27 to TRBJ2-1; D uncertain. Trimming pared 3 bases from V and 1 base from J, leaving 13 bases between. The CDR3 covers 16 residues. Per germline, CDR1 MNHEY and CDR2 SMNVEV (reference sequence). The DNA of the CDR3 is TGTGCCAGCAGTTTTCTCACGATTGGGTCCTACAATGAGCAGTTCTTC. Its translation: CASSFLTIGSYNEQFF.

This clone was observed once. The rearrangement joins TRBV4-1 to TRBJ2-7; 8 bases agree with TRBD2. Trimming took 4 bases from V and 0 from J; bases not matched to a gene: 8. Germline loops: CDR1 MGHRA, CDR2 YSYEKL. The CDR3 is made up of 16 amino acids. Here the CDR3 DNA reads TGCGCCAGCAGCCTTAGCGGGACGCCAAGCTCCTACGAGCAGTACTTC. Encoded protein: CASSLSGTPSSYEQYF.